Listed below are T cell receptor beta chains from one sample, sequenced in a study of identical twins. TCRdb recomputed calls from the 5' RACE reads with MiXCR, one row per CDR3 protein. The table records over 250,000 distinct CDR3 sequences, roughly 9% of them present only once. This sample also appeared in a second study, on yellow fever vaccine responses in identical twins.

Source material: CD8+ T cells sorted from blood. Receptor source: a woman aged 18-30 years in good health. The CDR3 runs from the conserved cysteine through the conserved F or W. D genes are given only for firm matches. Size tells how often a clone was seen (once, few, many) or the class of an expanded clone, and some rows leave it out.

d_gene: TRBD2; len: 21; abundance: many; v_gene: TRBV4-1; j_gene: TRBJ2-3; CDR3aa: CASSQESWTSGIEASTDTQYF; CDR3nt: TGCGCCAGCAGCCAAGAGTCCTGGACTAGCGGGATCGAAGCGTCCACAGATACGCAGTATTTT
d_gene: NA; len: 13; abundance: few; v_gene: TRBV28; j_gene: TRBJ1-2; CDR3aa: CASSLQETYGYTF; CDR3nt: TGTGCCAGCAGTCTACAGGAGACCTATGGCTACACCTTC
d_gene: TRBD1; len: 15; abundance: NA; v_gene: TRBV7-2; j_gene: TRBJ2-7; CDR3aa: CASSPGQGISYEQYF; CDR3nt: TGTGCCAGCAGCCCGGGACAGGGGATCTCCTACGAGCAGTACTTC
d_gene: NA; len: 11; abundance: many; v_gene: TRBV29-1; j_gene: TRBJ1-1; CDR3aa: CSVEVRVGAFF; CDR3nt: TGCAGCGTTGAAGTCAGGGTAGGGGCTTTCTTT
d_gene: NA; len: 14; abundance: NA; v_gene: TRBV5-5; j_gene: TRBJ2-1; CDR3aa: CASSAGTDYNEQFF; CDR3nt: TGTGCCAGCAGCGCCGGGACGGACTACAATGAGCAGTTCTTC
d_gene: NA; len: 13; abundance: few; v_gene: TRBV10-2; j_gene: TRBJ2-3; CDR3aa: CASSDGFTDTQYF; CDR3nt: TGCGCCAGCAGTGACGGATTCACAGATACGCAGTATTTT
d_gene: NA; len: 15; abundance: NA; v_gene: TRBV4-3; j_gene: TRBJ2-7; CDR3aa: CASSQDLTGFYEQYF; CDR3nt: TGCGCCAGCAGCCAAGATCTGACAGGCTTCTACGAGCAGTACTTC
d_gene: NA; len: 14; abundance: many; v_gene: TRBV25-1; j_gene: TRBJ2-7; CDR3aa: CASSEGWGLGEQYF; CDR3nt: TGTGCCAGCAGTGAAGGGTGGGGGCTCGGCGAGCAGTACTTC
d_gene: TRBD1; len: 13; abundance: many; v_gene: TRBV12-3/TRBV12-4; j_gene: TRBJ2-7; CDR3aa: CASRSRDREEQYF; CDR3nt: TGTGCCAGCAGGAGCCGGGACAGGGAGGAGCAGTACTTC
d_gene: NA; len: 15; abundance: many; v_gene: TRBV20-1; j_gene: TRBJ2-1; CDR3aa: CSASPHGPLYNEQFF; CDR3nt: TGCAGTGCTAGTCCCCACGGGCCTCTCTACAATGAGCAGTTCTTC
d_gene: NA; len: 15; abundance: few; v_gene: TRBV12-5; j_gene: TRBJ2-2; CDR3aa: CASGPESENTGELFF; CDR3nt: TGTGCTAGTGGCCCGGAATCGGAAAACACCGGGGAGCTGTTTTTT